This T cell receptor beta chain was found in a study of technical replicates of blood from a handful of donors. This CDR3 has 15 residues. The V and J ends lost 3 bases and 2 bases respectively, with 15 bases between them. Germline lookup yields CDR1 GTSNPN and CDR2 SVGIG (reference sequence). Repertoires were generated with immunoSEQ multiplex PCR, while TCRdb's copy carries only in-frame clones and drops some. The repertoire has 68,000 or so clones, 90% to 95% of them found once; the top ten carry roughly 5%. The receptor's source is a human donor in good health. Some clones in this sample may be carry-over from other donors' samples. The chain uses TRBV30 and TRBJ2-3; D is possibly TRBD1 (5 bases). Input material: PBMCs. CDR3 region: CAWRTKGAVTDTQYF. CDR3 in DNA: TGTGCCTGGAGAACAAAAGGGGCGGTCACAGATACGCAGTATTTT.